This TCR beta chain was sequenced in a study of T cells after yellow fever vaccination. CDR1 and CDR2 (germline): MNHEY, SVGAGI. V shed 4 bases, J shed 2 bases, and the junction held 5 bases outside the gene matches. The CDR3 is 14 amino acids. This clonotype was detected only a few times. Each CDR3 protein gets one entry after TCRdb re-called the 5' RACE reads with MiXCR. In the table there are about 200,000 distinct CDR3 sequences, more than 3% of which are singletons. The material was CD4+ T cells sorted from PBMCs, obtained 10 days after the yellow fever booster vaccination. The chain joins TRBV6-5 to TRBJ2-7; TRBD1 matches 7 bases. The clonotype was recovered from a man between 18 and 35 years old who received the YFV17D yellow fever vaccine. The CDR3 DNA is TGTGCCAGCAGTTTAGTCAGGGGGACCTACGAGCAGTACTTC. Translated: CASSLVRGTYEQYF.